This T cell receptor (beta chain) was observed in a study of blood T cell repertoires in COVID-19 (TCRdb year 2020). About the investigation overall: Samples from collaborators originated in the United States, Italy and Spain and spanned both the acute and convalescent phases of COVID-19. The prospective study material was composed of cDNA or gDNA derived from T cells, B-cell-depleted T cells, or PBMCs. Subjects who had been exposed to COVID-19, were actively infected with it, or had recovered from it provided the deeply sampled blood TCRbeta repertoires that made up the dataset. A freely available public database, intended as a resource for researchers studying the immune response to SARS-CoV-2, is where the repertoires were released. Samples were obtained from the ongoing ImmuneRACE study (first 160 participants) and from about 1,300 subjects provided by 6 global collaborators. Nearly every sample came with metadata listing a de-identified subject ID, COVID-19 status, age in years and sex. Where available, HLA class I and class II types were taken from metadata supplied by the sample provider and were not determined by assay-based typing.

The CDR3 contains 15 residues, cysteine and phenylalanine counted. Left in the record is the CDR3 DNA by itself, 45 bases read in frame from the first base. After removal of 3 bases from V and 5 bases from J, the junction retains 8 bases not matched to a gene. The germline V gene specifies SGHTS as CDR1 and YDEGEE as CDR2. The research as a whole found: How much clinical and demographic metadata was included differed by source and by participant, and the metadata was provided uncurated.

A second Seattle source provided samples from volunteer blood donors who had recovered from COVID-19. Each collaborating institution followed its own protocols to collect whole blood in K2EDTA tubes. For TCRbeta analysis, collaborators shipped samples as frozen whole blood, isolated PBMCs, or DNA extracted from either of those sample types. TCRbeta CDR3 regions were amplified from genomic DNA using the immunoSEQ Assay, a bias-controlled multiplex PCR. Regarding the original processing steps: Nucleated cell counts per sample were estimated from amplification of reference gene primers within the assay. To quantify the absolute abundance of each unique TCRbeta CDR3 rearrangement, sequence reads were collapsed and filtered. For each sample, productive Simpson clonality was calculated as the square root of Simpson's diversity index over productive rearrangements. TCRdb's version of the immuneACCESS table is confined to in-frame rearrangements and falls short of the full clone set. An unresolved V gene accounts for under half of the shortfall where checked; the remainder is of unknown origin. That table is the source of V, J and clone size, and D and trimming were worked out from the DNA. Within this sample are some 230,000 clones, with 86% of them counted one time only. The top ten hold about 2.2% of the sample.

This clone was detected once. Its cognate antigen has yet to be identified. No much larger clone is present one base from it, and per-base qualities are unavailable. Material: peripheral blood. The receptor comes from a man aged 25-40 years who had recovered from COVID-19. The sequence is built from TRBV5-8 and TRBJ2-3; TRBD1 aligns with 8 central bases. The sequenced DNA: TGTGCCAGCAGCTGGGCCAGGGGGCGAATAGATACGCAGTATTTT. It specifies CASSWARGRIDTQYF.